This entry is about one T cell receptor (beta chain). This entry comes from a study of blood T cell repertoires in COVID-19. Study information: Some COVID-19 samples were acute and others convalescent; all came from the United States, Italy and Spain. The analysed material was cDNA or gDNA that came from T cells, B-cell-depleted T cells, or PBMCs.

Method: immunoSEQ multiplex PCR; TCRdb's copy keeps in-frame clones and lacks some. Counted here are tens of thousands of clones, 75% to 90% occurring once; the ten biggest clones make up around 7%. Germline V lookup: CDR1 KGHSH, CDR2 LQKENI. The CDR3 is 16 amino acids. The V and J ends lost 6 bases and 1 base respectively, with 18 bases between them. The source material was peripheral blood. The receptor was isolated from a man in his sixties with active COVID-19. The chain carries TRBV18 and TRBJ1-2, with a tentative D call TRBD1 (5 bases). In DNA, the CDR3 is TGTGCCAGCTCTCCCGTGCGGGGTCAGGGTAACTATGGCTACACCTTC. Protein: CASSPVRGQGNYGYTF.